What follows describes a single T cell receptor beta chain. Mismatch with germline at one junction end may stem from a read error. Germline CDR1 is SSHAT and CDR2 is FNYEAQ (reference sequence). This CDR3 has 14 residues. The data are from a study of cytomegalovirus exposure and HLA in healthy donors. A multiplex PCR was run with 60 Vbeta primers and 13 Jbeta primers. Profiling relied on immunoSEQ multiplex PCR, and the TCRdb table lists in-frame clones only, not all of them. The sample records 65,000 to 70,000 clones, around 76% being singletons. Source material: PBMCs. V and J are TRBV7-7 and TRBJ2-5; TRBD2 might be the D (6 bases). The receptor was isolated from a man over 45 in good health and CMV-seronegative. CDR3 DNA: TGTGCTAGCAGCTCCTCGGGAGAAGGAGAGACCCAGTACTTC. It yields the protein CASSSSGEGETQYF.